The 25 T cell receptor beta chains below come from one sample, sequenced in a study of Ad26.COV2.S vaccination and SARS-CoV-2 variants. The treatment: some 20 received Ad26.COV2.S at low or high dose, single or two shots; roughly five received placebo; per-sample allocation not given. Repertoires come from day 63 after the first vaccine or placebo injection. Assay: immunoSEQ multiplex PCR; the TCRdb copy retains only in-frame clones and omits some. Of a few hundred thousand clones in the sample, around 82% were seen once. The material sequenced was peripheral blood, taken in a trial of Ad26.COV2.S vaccine versus placebo. Source of these receptors: a person aged 18-65 years who received the Ad26.COV2.S COVID-19 vaccine or a placebo.

The chain carries TRBV7-9 and TRBJ1-1; D unclear. Trimming took 5 bases from V and 1 from J, leaving 14 bases between them. In germline, CDR1 is SEHNR, CDR2 FQNEAQ (reference sequence). The CDR3 has 15 residues. The CDR3 protein is CASSPLSPQNTEAFF. CDR3 in DNA: TGTGCCAGCAGCCCGCTATCCCCCCAGAACACTGAAGCTTTCTTT.

This sequence joins TRBV29-1 and TRBJ2-7; no clear D. V lost 0 bases, J lost 2 bases, and 8 bases lay in between. The CDR3 has 13 amino acids. Looked up from germline, CDR1 is SQVTM and CDR2 is ANQGSEA. The CDR3 loop is CSVEDPGTYEQYF. CDR3 DNA: TGCAGCGTTGAAGATCCAGGTACCTACGAGCAGTACTTC.

DNA of the CDR3: TGCGCCAGCCTAACGGGACAGTTGAACACTGAAGCTTTCTTT. Protein sequence: CASLTGQLNTEAFF. The chain joins TRBV10-2 to TRBJ1-1, with 7 bases that match TRBD1. The length of the CDR3 is 14 residues. J lost 0 bases, V lost 8 bases, and 6 bases had no gene match. CDR1 and CDR2 (germline): WSHSY, SAAADI.

The chain uses TRBV7-2 and TRBJ1-2, with TRBD1 as a possible D gene (5 bases). Deletions cut 7 bases from V and 0 bases from J, with 12 bases between. The CDR3 runs 14 residues. Germline lookup yields CDR1 SGHTA and CDR2 FQGNSA. The CDR3 region is CASNLQATNYGYTF. The CDR3 nucleotides read TGTGCCAGCAACCTACAGGCTACTAACTATGGCTACACCTTC. Drawing the rest from reference TRBV7-2 and TRBJ1-2, the complete variable domain is GAGVSQSPSNKVTEKGKDVELRCDPISGHTALYWYRQSLGQGLEFLIYFQGNSAPDKSGLPSDRFSAERTGGSVSTLTIQRTQQEDSAVYLCASNLQATNYGYTFGSGTRLTVV.

This rearrangement joins TRBV10-1 to TRBJ2-3; D may be TRBD2 (6 bases). The CDR3 loop spans 15 amino acids. The ends were cut back, 2 bases at V and 0 bases at J, with 9 bases in the middle. Germline lookup yields CDR1 WNHNN and CDR2 SYGVQD (reference sequence). The DNA for the CDR3 is TGCGCCAGCAGTGAGGTAGCGGAGAGCACAGATACGCAGTATTTT. It translates to CASSEVAESTDTQYF.

This rearrangement joins TRBV4-3 to TRBJ1-6; D is perhaps TRBD1 (5 bases). Germline CDR1 and CDR2: LGHNA and YSLEER. The ends were cut back, 4 bases at V and 14 bases at J, with 18 bases in the middle. CDR3 length: 14 residues. The CDR3: CASSPDRDSRALHF. As DNA, the CDR3 is TGCGCCAGCAGCCCGGATAGGGACTCCAGGGCCCTCCACTTT.

The rearrangement uses TRBV6-7 and TRBJ2-2, with 10 positions matching TRBD2. TRBV6-7 is an open reading frame whose function is uncertain. The CDR3 loop spans 15 amino acids. Trimming at V came to 7 bases and at J to 3 bases, leaving 5 bases not matched to a gene. The chain's CDR3 is CASTLTSGYTGELFF. The CDR3 DNA sequence: TGTGCCAGCACCTTGACTAGCGGGTACACCGGGGAGCTGTTTTTT.

This rearrangement joins TRBV7-2 to TRBJ1-4, with D perhaps TRBD1 (5 bases). Germline V gives CDR1 SGHTA, CDR2 FQGNSA. The CDR3 is 17 amino acids. The germline V and J ends were trimmed by 6 bases and 4 bases, with 21 bases remaining between them. The CDR3 spells CASSQNGGARNNEKLFF. In nucleotides, the CDR3 is TGTGCCAGCAGTCAGAACGGAGGGGCTCGAAATAATGAAAAACTGTTTTTT.

This chain's CDR3 is CASRPLSSYNEQFF. DNA for the CDR3: TGTGCCAGCAGGCCCTTGAGCTCCTACAATGAGCAGTTCTTC. The chain is built from TRBV27 and TRBJ2-1; D unresolved. The germline CDR1 and CDR2 sequences are MNHEY and SMNVEV (reference sequence). This CDR3 is 14 amino acids long. V gave up 6 bases and J gave up 0 bases, with 9 bases separating them.

This clone was seen just once. V and J are TRBV6-5 and TRBJ2-5; TRBD1 matches at 11 bases. After removal of 6 bases from V and 7 bases from J, the junction contained 10 bases not matched to a gene. The CDR3 is 15 residues long. Germline CDR1 and CDR2: MNHEY and SVGAGI. In DNA, the CDR3 is TGTGCCAGCAGGGGTAGGACAGGGGGCTTGGGGACCCAGTACTTC. This gives the protein CASRGRTGGLGTQYF.

The V call is TRBV27, the J call TRBJ2-3, with 14 bases identical to TRBD2. V was pared by 5 bases and J by 5 bases, with 9 bases of the junction left unmatched. The CDR3 runs to 17 residues. Germline V gene lookup returns CDR1 MNHEY and CDR2 SMNVEV (reference sequence). The DNA for the CDR3 is TGTGCCAGCAGTCCCCGACTAGCGGGGGGGTTTAGAGATACGCAGTATTTT. Translated, it gives CASSPRLAGGFRDTQYF.

This chain connects TRBV7-2 to TRBJ2-5; 7 bases match TRBD1. The junction had 11 bases not matched to a gene; V was cut back by 6 bases and J by 4 bases. This CDR3 comprises 15 residues. Per germline, CDR1 SGHTA and CDR2 FQGNSA. This CDR3 is CASSIGGVNGETQYF. In DNA form, the CDR3 reads TGTGCCAGCAGTATAGGGGGCGTGAATGGAGAGACCCAGTACTTC. Looking up the rest from reference TRBV7-2 and TRBJ2-5 gives the full variable domain: GAGVSQSPSNKVTEKGKDVELRCDPISGHTALYWYRQSLGQGLEFLIYFQGNSAPDKSGLPSDRFSAERTGGSVSTLTIQRTQQEDSAVYLCASSIGGVNGETQYFGPGTRLLVL.

This clone was seen only a few times. V and J are TRBV7-3 and TRBJ2-7; 8 bases map to TRBD2. The CDR3 runs to 15 residues. V lost 2 bases to trimming and J lost 2 bases; unmatched junction nucleotides: 5. Germline CDR1 reads SGHTA; CDR2 reads FQGTGA. The CDR3 here is CASSLSTSGPYEQYF. In DNA, the CDR3 is TGTGCCAGCAGCTTATCTACTAGCGGACCCTACGAGCAGTACTTC.

The chain combines TRBV7-8 with TRBJ2-1; D is possibly TRBD1 (5 bases). The CDR3 consists of 18 residues. V was clipped by 4 bases and J by 4 bases, with 23 bases between them. Looked up from germline, CDR1 is SGHVS and CDR2 is FQNEAQ. CDR3: CASSSRQPSGIGYNEQFF. In DNA, the CDR3 is TGTGCCAGCAGCTCCCGACAGCCCTCAGGGATCGGTTACAATGAGCAGTTCTTC.

The V and J genes are TRBV5-1 and TRBJ1-1; TRBD1 agrees at 9 bases. CDR1 is SGHRS and CDR2 is YFSETQ in the germline V gene. This CDR3 spans 15 amino acids. V shed 0 bases, J shed 9 bases, and the junction held 9 bases outside the gene matches. CDR3 residues: CASSLAQSGTGKAFF. DNA of the CDR3: TGCGCCAGCAGCTTGGCGCAATCCGGGACAGGGAAAGCTTTCTTT.

The V gene is TRBV6-5, the J gene TRBJ1-5; possibly TRBD1 for D (6 bases). Looked up from germline, CDR1 is MNHEY and CDR2 is SVGAGI. V lost 4 bases to trimming and J lost 6 bases, with 10 bases between them. CDR3 length: 13 residues. The chain's CDR3 is CASSLMGAQPQHF. The CDR3 DNA is TGTGCCAGCAGTTTGATGGGGGCTCAGCCCCAGCATTTT.

The V and J genes are TRBV7-8 and TRBJ2-1; no firm D call. CDR1 and CDR2 from the germline V gene are SGHVS and FQNEAQ. This CDR3 is 16 amino acids long. V lost 7 bases and J 0 bases, leaving 16 bases between the germline ends. The CDR3 nucleotides read TGTGCCAGCACTTTACACCGGGTAAGCTCCTACAATGAGCAGTTCTTC. Translating it yields CASTLHRVSSYNEQFF. Drawing the rest from reference TRBV7-8 and TRBJ2-1, the complete variable domain is GAGVSQSPRYKVAKRGQDVALRCDPISGHVSLFWYQQALGQGPEFLTYFQNEAQLDKSGLPSDRFFAERPEGSVSTLKIQRTQQEDSAVYLCASTLHRVSSYNEQFFGPGTRLTVL.

J is TRBJ2-1 and V is TRBV6-1; the D is unclear. The CDR3 is 16 residues long. V dropped 2 bases and J dropped 0 bases, with 11 bases sitting between them. Per the germline V gene, CDR1 is MNHNS and CDR2 is SASEGT. The CDR3 bases are TGTGCCAGCAGTGAATTAACTGGGTTCTCCTACAATGAGCAGTTCTTC. Its protein is CASSELTGFSYNEQFF.

The rearrangement joins TRBV5-1 to TRBJ2-2; no clear D. The germline V gene has CDR1 SGHRS and CDR2 YFSETQ. V lost 2 bases and J lost 4, with 18 bases in between. This CDR3 spans 17 amino acids. This CDR3 reads CASSFVVGPRSTGELFF. The CDR3 region has the DNA TGCGCCAGCAGCTTTGTTGTCGGACCTAGGAGCACCGGGGAGCTGTTTTTT.

V gene TRBV4-1 combines with J gene TRBJ1-2; unclear D gene. The V end lost 4 bases, the J end lost 5 bases, and 14 bases lay between the germline ends. CDR1 and CDR2 from the germline V gene are MGHRA and YSYEKL. CDR3 length equals 14 residues. Here the CDR3 DNA reads TGCGCCAGCAGCCCGCTCACAGTTGGTTATGGCTACACCTTC. Translated, it gives CASSPLTVGYGYTF.

The chain uses TRBV5-1 and TRBJ1-2, with TRBD1 matching 7 bases. Per the germline V gene, CDR1 is SGHRS and CDR2 is YFSETQ. Trimming at V came to 1 base and at J to 4 bases, leaving 10 bases not matched to a gene. The CDR3 contains 16 residues. CDR3 sequence (DNA): TGCGCCAGCAGCTTGACCCGACAGGGCGGGGGCTATGGCTACACCTTC. Encoded protein: CASSLTRQGGGYGYTF.

The chain has TRBV19 and TRBJ1-2; perhaps TRBD1 as D (6 bases). The CDR3 covers 13 residues. The ends were cut back, 2 bases at V and 7 bases at J, with 11 bases in the middle. Germline loops: CDR1 LNHDA, CDR2 SQIVND (reference sequence). As DNA, the CDR3 is TGTGCCAGTAGTATACAGGGAGGGGGTGGCTACACCTTC. This sequence encodes CASSIQGGGGYTF.

This rearrangement joins TRBV4-1 to TRBJ2-5; weak D call: TRBD1 (6 bases). CDR3 length equals 16 residues. The V and J ends lost 3 bases and 1 base respectively, with 15 bases between them. CDR1 is MGHRA, CDR2 YSYEKL, per germline. The DNA of the CDR3 is TGCGCCAGCAGCCAGGCTACAGGGAGCTCCCAAGAGACCCAGTACTTC. Protein sequence: CASSQATGSSQETQYF.

The rearrangement links TRBV5-4 to TRBJ1-1, with D possibly matching TRBD1 (6 bases). Trimming took 5 bases from V and 1 from J, leaving 12 bases between them. Germline lookup yields CDR1 SGHNT and CDR2 YYREEE (reference sequence). This CDR3 spans 14 amino acids. As DNA, the CDR3 is TGTGCCAGCAGGAGGGGGGCTGAGAACACTGAAGCTTTCTTT. Its protein product is CASRRGAENTEAFF. Complete variable domain (other parts from reference TRBV5-4 and TRBJ1-1): ETGVTQSPTHLIKTRGQQVTLRCSSQSGHNTVSWYQQALGQGPQFIFQYYREEENGRGNFPPRFSGLQFPNYSSELNVNALELDDSALYLCASRRGAENTEAFFGQGTRLTVV.

The genes are TRBV6-5 and TRBJ2-7; TRBD2 aligns across 9 bases. The CDR3 sequence is 15 residues long. In germline, CDR1 is MNHEY, CDR2 SVGAGI. V dropped 4 bases and J dropped 3; count of bases not matched to a gene: 7. CDR3 region: CASSSRGGWIYEQYF. The DNA for the CDR3 is TGTGCCAGCAGTTCGCGGGGGGGATGGATCTACGAGCAGTACTTC.